Each of the 20 T cell receptor beta chains below was sequenced from the same sample in a study of blood T cells in healthy people across ages. Sample-barcoded 5' priming and a J-beta primer mix drove a second PCR of 7 to 11 cycles. One entry per CDR3 protein, called by TCRdb with MiXCR from the 5' RACE reads. Of more than 1.4 million distinct CDR3 sequences listed, roughly 45% are singletons. The specimen sequenced was blood. These receptors were taken from a young woman in good health.

The chain has TRBV29-1 and TRBJ2-3; 9 positions agree with TRBD2. The CDR3 has 14 residues. The germline gives CDR1 SQVTM, CDR2 ANQGSEA. V trimming: 4 bases; J trimming: 1 base; junction bases outside the gene matches: 3. CDR3: CSVVASGGTDTQYF. Written as DNA, the CDR3 is TGCAGCGTTGTGGCTAGCGGGGGCACAGATACGCAGTATTTT.

This clonotype has a handful of counts. The rearrangement joins TRBV7-9 to TRBJ2-1; 9 nucleotides match TRBD2. Germline trimming cut 5 bases from V and 7 bases from J; bases unmatched to any gene: 15. The CDR3 consists of 17 residues. Germline CDR1 reads SEHNR; CDR2 reads FQNEAQ (reference sequence). The CDR3 protein is CASSAYIFAGGINEQFF. The CDR3 DNA reads TGTGCCAGCAGCGCCTACATCTTTGCGGGAGGGATAAATGAGCAGTTCTTC.

The CDR3 nucleotides read TGTGCCAGCAGCCCCCCCGGGACTAGGAACACCGGGGAGCTGTTTTTT. Amino acids: CASSPPGTRNTGELFF. The V gene is TRBV12-3 or TRBV12-4, the J gene TRBJ2-2; 8 bases fit TRBD2. V shed 6 bases and J 1 base; nucleotides not matched to a gene: 7. The CDR3 spans 16 residues.

The chain uses TRBV5-5 and TRBJ2-1; 8 nucleotides match TRBD2. The junction had 12 bases not matched to a gene; V was cut back by 0 bases and J by 7 bases. CDR3 length: 17 amino acids. Germline CDR1 reads SGHKS; CDR2 reads YYEKEE (reference sequence). The CDR3 loop is CASSLDGGGTPGNEQFF. The CDR3, as DNA: TGTGCCAGCAGCTTGGATGGCGGGGGGACACCTGGGAATGAGCAGTTCTTC.

There are a few counts of this clonotype. The rearrangement uses TRBV6-1 and TRBJ2-3, with TRBD2 matching over 7 bases. Germline V gives CDR1 MNHNS, CDR2 SASEGT. This CDR3 comprises 16 residues. Trimming at V came to 8 bases and at J to 1 base, leaving 12 bases not matched to a gene. In nucleotides, the CDR3 is TGTGCCAGCCGAGGGTTAAGCGGGGCCGGCACAGATACGCAGTATTTT. This translates into CASRGLSGAGTDTQYF.

This clonotype was counted between two and nine times. V and J are TRBV3-1 and TRBJ2-4, with 9 bases aligning to TRBD1. The J call may be incorrect, as the DNA end agrees better with TRBJ2-7. The CDR3 has 15 residues. CDR1 and CDR2 from the germline V gene are LGHDT and YNNKEL (reference sequence). As DNA, the CDR3 is TGTGCCAGCAGCCTCCGGGACAGGGTAGTAGTCGAGCAGTACTTC. This translates into CASSLRDRVVVEQYF.

The sample holds a few counts of this clonotype. The genes are TRBV27 and TRBJ1-1; no firm D call. V was pared by 3 bases and J by 0 bases, with 5 bases between. The CDR3 length is 13 residues. CDR1 and CDR2 from the germline V gene are MNHEY and SMNVEV (reference sequence). The CDR3 here is CASSLILNTEAFF. In nucleotides, the CDR3 is TGTGCCAGCAGTTTGATCCTGAACACTGAAGCTTTCTTT.

This chain uses TRBV6-5 with TRBJ2-3, with D uncertain. Germline-derived CDR1 and CDR2 are MNHEY and SVGAGI. The CDR3 consists of 13 residues. Trimming left V 2 bases short and J 4 bases short, with 7 bases between. Here the CDR3 reads CASSYRKADTQYF. The CDR3 nucleotides are TGTGCCAGCAGTTACCGAAAGGCAGATACGCAGTATTTT.

The CDR3 DNA reads as TGCGCCAGCAGCCGAGAGGACGACTACGAGCAGTACTTC. Amino acids: CASSREDDYEQYF. The chain has TRBV5-1 and TRBJ2-7, with D unclear. CDR3 size: 13 residues. V was shortened by 4 bases and J by 3 bases, with 11 bases between the two germline ends. In germline, CDR1 is SGHRS, CDR2 YFSETQ.

V gene TRBV7-2 combines with J gene TRBJ1-6, with D possibly matching TRBD1 (5 bases). In germline, CDR1 is SGHTA, CDR2 FQGNSA. The CDR3 totals 15 residues. V was cut by 1 base and J by 8 bases, with 12 bases left in between. CDR3 sequence: CASSLVGGWDSPLHF. CDR3 bases: TGTGCCAGCAGCTTAGTTGGGGGTTGGGATTCACCCCTCCACTTT.

The rearrangement links TRBV6-1 to TRBJ2-7; D gene unclear. The CDR3 has 14 amino acids. CDR1 and CDR2 from the germline V gene are MNHNS and SASEGT. Trimming shortened V by 3 bases and J by 0 bases, and 9 bases separated the two germline ends. CDR3 residues: CASSDRPDSYEQYF. For the CDR3, the DNA is TGTGCCAGCAGTGACAGGCCCGACTCCTACGAGCAGTACTTC.

The chain links TRBV5-1 to TRBJ1-4; D gene unclear. Trimming removed 3 bases from V and 1 base from J, with 13 bases in between. CDR1 and CDR2 (germline): SGHRS, YFSETQ. This CDR3 is built from 16 residues. Here the CDR3 reads CASSSAGFGTNEKLFF. In DNA form, the CDR3 reads TGCGCCAGCAGCTCGGCAGGCTTTGGAACTAATGAAAAACTGTTTTTT.

This clonotype was found once. The rearrangement joins TRBV6-1 to TRBJ1-1; 7 nucleotides line up with TRBD1. With 10 bases clipped from V and 1 base from J, the junction kept 6 bases outside the gene matches. This CDR3 region has 13 residues. CDR1 and CDR2 (germline): MNHNS, SASEGT. This CDR3 reads CANRQGGNTEAFF. The CDR3 bases are TGTGCCAACAGACAGGGAGGGAACACTGAAGCTTTCTTT.

This clonotype was detected a few times. The V gene is TRBV11-2, the J gene TRBJ1-2, with D perhaps TRBD1 (5 bases). The CDR3 runs 12 residues. Germline V CDR1 and CDR2: SGHAT, FQNNGV. The V end was cut by 7 bases, the J end by 5 bases, with 11 bases between. This chain's CDR3 is CASNQGSYGYTF. CDR3 in DNA: TGTGCCAGCAACCAGGGTTCATATGGCTACACCTTC.

CDR3 loop: CASSQEGGQPFSYEQYF. CDR3 coding DNA: TGCGCCAGCAGCCAGGAGGGGGGCCAACCTTTCTCCTACGAGCAGTACTTC. The V call is TRBV4-1, the J call TRBJ2-7, with D possibly called TRBD1 or TRBD2 (6 bases each). Per germline, CDR1 MGHRA and CDR2 YSYEKL. The CDR3 sequence is 17 residues long. Trimming pared 3 bases from V and 0 bases from J, leaving 18 bases between.

This clonotype has more than one count but fewer than ten. This chain joins TRBV3-1 and TRBJ2-4, with D possibly TRBD1 on 7 matching bases. Germline-derived CDR1 and CDR2 are LGHDT and YNNKEL (reference sequence). This CDR3 comprises 19 residues. V lost 1 base, J lost 0 bases, and 19 bases lay in between. DNA for the CDR3: TGTGCCAGCAGCCAAGCTCATCCAGGGGGGAACCTAGCCAAAAACATTCAGTACTTC. Protein: CASSQAHPGGNLAKNIQYF.

This clonotype was detected a few times. The chain links TRBV29-1 to TRBJ1-1, with D unclear. The germline V and J ends were trimmed by 4 bases and 4 bases, with 7 bases remaining between them. The CDR3 is made up of 11 amino acids. Germline V CDR1 and CDR2: SQVTM, ANQGSEA. Written as DNA, the CDR3 is TGCAGCGTTGCCTGGGGCACTGAAGCTTTCTTT. As protein: CSVAWGTEAFF.

This chain joins TRBV5-6 and TRBJ2-1; TRBD1 matches at 7 bases. J was trimmed by 5 bases and V by 0 bases; bases with no gene match: 5. Per germline, CDR1 SGHDT and CDR2 YYEEEE. The CDR3 totals 15 residues. In nucleotides, the CDR3 is TGTGCCAGCAGCTTGGAAGGACAGGCAAACAATGAGCAGTTCTTC. It yields the protein CASSLEGQANNEQFF.

The chain carries TRBV27 and TRBJ1-6; no definite D call. The CDR3 totals 12 residues. CDR1 is MNHEY, CDR2 SMNVEV, per germline (reference sequence). The V and J ends lost 3 bases and 9 bases respectively, with 6 bases between them. The CDR3 here is CASSFVSSPLHF. The CDR3 nucleotides read TGTGCCAGCAGTTTTGTGAGTTCACCCCTCCACTTT.

This sequence joins TRBV14 and TRBJ2-7, with TRBD2 identical over 11 bases. The germline V gene encodes CDR1 SGHDN and CDR2 FVKESK. The CDR3 is 16 residues long. V lost 0 bases and J lost 4; bases outside the gene matches: 5. CDR3 protein: CASSQDLAGGIYEQYF. The CDR3, as DNA: TGTGCCAGCAGCCAAGATTTAGCGGGAGGGATATACGAGCAGTACTTC.